This TCR beta chain was identified in a study of regulatory T cells in long-lasting Graves disease. Building the TCR beta libraries relied on iRepertoire HTBI primers, and CDR3 regions underwent Arm-PCR. Each CDR3 protein gets one entry after TCRdb re-called the multiplex PCR reads with MiXCR. The sample consists of approximately 470,000 distinct CDR3 sequences, 15% to 20% of them appearing once. The time point was: newly diagnosed GD, antithyroid drugs for less than 3 months. The TCR library was made from RNA extracted from PBMCs. The authors drew about 9 milliliters of peripheral blood into EDTA tubes. This sample also belongs to another study, concerning T cells in Graves' hyperthyroidism and ophthalmopathy.

The receptor comes from a man in his forties with Graves disease. The sequencing here drew on peripheral blood mononuclear cells (PBMCs), taken at new diagnosis, from a patient treated with antithyroid drugs.

The CDR3 DNA is TGTGCCAGCTCACCACCTAGGAGGAGAGCCAAAAACATTCAGTACTTC. This gives the protein CASSPPRRRAKNIQYF. This chain connects TRBV18 to TRBJ2-4; TRBD2 might be the D (5 bases). Per the germline V gene, CDR1 is KGHSH and CDR2 is LQKENI. V was clipped by 0 bases and J by 0 bases, with 9 bases between them. The CDR3 runs to 16 residues.